This TCR beta chain derives from a study of cytomegalovirus exposure and HLA in healthy donors. CDR3 length: 13 residues. Germline CDR1 and CDR2: LNHDA and SQIVND (reference sequence). Between the trimmed V and J ends, which lost 10 bases and 4 bases, there was a span of 14 bases. PCR was performed using 60 Vbeta and 13 Jbeta primers. The table came from immunoSEQ multiplex PCR; TCRdb's copy has only in-frame clones and leaves some out. The sample shows 170,000 or so clones, 84% of them seen only once. The specimen was PBMCs. This clonotype was sampled from a boy aged 2 to 9 in good health and CMV-seronegative. The rearrangement links TRBV19 to TRBJ1-5; possible D gene TRBD1, 5 bases. The CDR3, as DNA: TGTGCCACCCAACCTTCAGGGAATCAGCCCCAGCATTTT. This translates into CATQPSGNQPQHF.